The 31 T cell receptor beta chains below all came from one sample that was sequenced in a study of blood T cell repertoires in COVID-19. Profiled with immunoSEQ multiplex PCR; TCRdb holds only in-frame clones, not every one. Counted here are approximately 310,000 clones, roughly 84% occurring once; the ten biggest clones make up 1%. The specimen sequenced was peripheral blood. The receptors derive from a man aged 50 to 59 with active or convalescent COVID-19.

The chain links TRBV12-3 or TRBV12-4 to TRBJ1-5; D call uncertain. Trimming shortened V by 3 bases and J by 5 bases, and 5 bases separated the two germline ends. This CDR3 comprises 12 residues. CDR3 residues: CASSLLDQPQHF. The DNA of the CDR3 is TGTGCCAGCAGTTTGTTAGATCAGCCCCAGCATTTT.

The chain carries TRBV9 and TRBJ2-6, with 9 bases lining up with TRBD1. The CDR3 extends over 17 amino acids. CDR1 SGDLS and CDR2 YYNGEE come from the germline V gene. V shed 4 bases, J shed 2 bases, and the junction held 7 bases outside the gene matches. The CDR3 loop is CASSSGTGNTGANVLTF. The CDR3 nucleotides are TGTGCCAGCAGCAGCGGGACAGGGAATACTGGGGCCAACGTCCTGACTTTC.

The rearrangement joins TRBV6-5 to TRBJ1-5; a weak D match, TRBD1 (5 bases). CDR3 length equals 15 residues. The germline gives CDR1 MNHEY, CDR2 SVGAGI. Trimming took off 6 bases at V and 2 bases at J, with 14 bases between the two ends. CDR3 region: CASSRRRGGNQPQHF. CDR3 nucleotide sequence: TGTGCCAGCAGCAGGAGACGGGGGGGCAATCAGCCCCAGCATTTT.

The chain couples TRBV2 to TRBJ1-5; the match to TRBD1 covers 7 bases. CDR1 and CDR2 from the germline V gene are SNHLY and FYNNEI. V lost 7 bases and J lost 7; bases outside the gene matches: 10. The CDR3 runs to 14 residues. The CDR3 loop is CASTGTAPGQPQHF. The CDR3 nucleotides are TGTGCCAGCACTGGGACAGCCCCTGGGCAGCCCCAGCATTTT.

As concerns this clone: One end of the junction fails to match germline, which may point to a read error. This chain links TRBV4-1 with TRBJ1-4; the match to TRBD1 covers 7 bases. Germline lookup yields CDR1 MGHRA and CDR2 YSYEKL. This CDR3 region has 16 residues. The CDR3 region has the DNA TGCGCCAGCACCCTCACAGGGGCCGCAACTAATGAAAAACTTTTTTTT. As protein: CASTLTGAATNEKLFF.

This chain joins TRBV4-2 and TRBJ2-1, with 7 bases that match TRBD1. CDR3 size: 15 residues. V dropped 4 bases and J dropped 4; count of bases not matched to a gene: 7. The germline CDR1 and CDR2 sequences are LGHNA and YNFKEQ. The CDR3 DNA reads TGTGCCAGCAGCCGACCTGCGGACAGGTACAATGAGCAGTTCTTC. Its translation is CASSRPADRYNEQFF.

The genes are TRBV28 and TRBJ2-3; D ambiguous. This CDR3 contains 12 residues. Trimming took off 6 bases at V and 6 bases at J, with 10 bases between the two ends. Germline V gives CDR1 MDHEN, CDR2 SYDVKM. The CDR3 DNA sequence: TGTGCCAGCAGCAACTATCGGGATACGCAGTATTTT. This codes for CASSNYRDTQYF.

This chain links TRBV18 with TRBJ1-2; TRBD1 matches at 7 bases. CDR1 KGHSH and CDR2 LQKENI come from the germline V gene. The CDR3 has 12 amino acids. Trimming cost V 10 bases and J 3 bases; bases outside gene matches: 5. CDR3 residues: CATGRGDYGYTF. The CDR3 nucleotides are TGTGCCACCGGCAGGGGGGACTATGGCTACACCTTC.

J is TRBJ1-1 and V is TRBV6-2 or TRBV6-3, with TRBD1 matching 8 bases. The CDR3 consists of 14 residues. Germline trimming cut 5 bases from V and 5 bases from J; bases unmatched to any gene: 7. Germline lookup yields CDR1 MNHEY and CDR2 SVGEGT. The CDR3 DNA sequence: TGTGCCAGCAGTAAACCAGGGGGCCCAACTGAAGCTTTCTTT. This sequence encodes CASSKPGGPTEAFF.

The rearrangement joins TRBV19 to TRBJ1-2; D unresolved. Germline CDR1 reads LNHDA; CDR2 reads SQIVND (reference sequence). The CDR3 is made up of 14 amino acids. Trimming left V 5 bases short and J 8 bases short, with 18 bases between. The CDR3 DNA reads TGTGCCAGTAGTCGGCAGGCCTCCTCCAGGGGCTACACCTTC. Translating gives CASSRQASSRGYTF.

The CDR3 bases are TGTGCCTGGAGTGCCGCCAGGGGTAGGAATGAGCAGTTCTTC. Encoded protein: CAWSAARGRNEQFF. The chain is built from TRBV30 and TRBJ2-1; D is possibly TRBD1 (6 bases). The germline gives CDR1 GTSNPN, CDR2 SVGIG (reference sequence). The CDR3 is made up of 14 amino acids. V lost 1 base and J 7 bases, leaving 14 bases between the germline ends.

Only one count was recorded for this clone. The rearrangement joins TRBV4-1 to TRBJ2-5; no clear D. The CDR3 totals 14 residues. Per the germline V gene, CDR1 is MGHRA and CDR2 is YSYEKL. V shed 0 bases and J shed 7 bases, with 12 bases lying between them. The CDR3 nucleotides read TGCGCCAGCAGCCAAGATTACCGAGCAGGGACCCAGTACTTC. This gives the protein CASSQDYRAGTQYF.

This clone was found once. This specimen includes other DNA sequences encoding the same CDR3. The V gene is TRBV18, the J gene TRBJ2-7, with D tentatively TRBD2 (5 bases). CDR1 KGHSH and CDR2 LQKENI come from the germline V gene. Trimming cost V 2 bases and J 4 bases, with 6 bases left between them. The CDR3 is 12 amino acids. CDR3: CASSPGGYEQYF. Written as DNA, the CDR3 is TGTGCCAGCTCACCAGGAGGTTACGAGCAGTACTTC.

The chain is built from TRBV5-4 and TRBJ2-5, with D possibly TRBD1 on 6 matching bases. Trimming shortened V by 4 bases and J by 5 bases, and 18 bases separated the two germline ends. The CDR3 has 15 amino acids. Germline values: CDR1 SGHNT, CDR2 YYREEE (reference sequence). CDR3 sequence: CASSPGRQTGETQYF. The CDR3, as DNA: TGTGCCAGCAGCCCCGGTCGGCAGACAGGCGAGACCCAGTACTTC.

This chain uses TRBV19 with TRBJ2-6, with 9 bases identical to TRBD1. Trimming at V came to 5 bases and at J to 0 bases, leaving 8 bases not matched to a gene. The CDR3 runs 18 residues. Germline assignment: CDR1 LNHDA and CDR2 SQIVND (reference sequence). The CDR3 bases are TGTGCCAGTAGTCCCGAGGGACAGGGCTTCTCTGGGGCCAACGTCCTGACTTTC. Translated: CASSPEGQGFSGANVLTF.

In DNA, the CDR3 is TGTGCCAGCAGCTCTAGACCCGCGGCGAACACCGGGGAGCTGTTTTTT. Its translation: CASSSRPAANTGELFF. This sequence joins TRBV7-9 and TRBJ2-2; no clear D gene. The ends were cut back, 4 bases at V and 0 bases at J, with 12 bases in the middle. This CDR3 contains 16 residues. In germline, CDR1 is SEHNR, CDR2 FQNEAQ (reference sequence).

J is TRBJ1-3 and V is TRBV28, with D possibly being TRBD1 (6 bases). The CDR3 runs 17 residues. The germline V and J ends were trimmed by 1 base and 0 bases, with 13 bases remaining between them. Germline V lookup: CDR1 MDHEN, CDR2 SYDVKM. DNA of the CDR3: TGTGCCAGCAGTTTATCGCGGACAGCGATCTCTGGAAACACCATATATTTT. Protein sequence: CASSLSRTAISGNTIYF. The whole variable domain, filled in from reference TRBV28 and TRBJ1-3, reads DVKVTQSSRYLVKRTGEKVFLECVQDMDHENMFWYRQDPGLGLRLIYFSYDVKMKEKGDIPEGYSVSREKKERFSLILESASTNQTSMYLCASSLSRTAISGNTIYFGEGSWLTVV.

The count of this clone is one. The rearrangement links TRBV28 to TRBJ1-5; D is possibly TRBD1 (6 bases). In germline, CDR1 is MDHEN, CDR2 SYDVKM. The CDR3 runs 15 residues. The V and J ends lost 3 bases and 6 bases respectively, with 15 bases between them. CDR3 DNA sequence: TGTGCCAGCAGTTTTGGGGTCAGGGGAAGTCAGCCCCAGCATTTT. Its protein is CASSFGVRGSQPQHF. Supplemented by reference TRBV28 and TRBJ1-5, the full variable domain reads DVKVTQSSRYLVKRTGEKVFLECVQDMDHENMFWYRQDPGLGLRLIYFSYDVKMKEKGDIPEGYSVSREKKERFSLILESASTNQTSMYLCASSFGVRGSQPQHFGDGTRLSIL.

The rearrangement links TRBV2 to TRBJ1-1; 9 nucleotides agree with TRBD1. The V segment lost 4 bases and the J segment 6 bases; nucleotides outside the gene matches: 12. The CDR3 covers 16 residues. The germline V gene encodes CDR1 SNHLY and CDR2 FYNNEI. The chain's CDR3 is CASSAYRGRPVPEAFF. CDR3 DNA: TGTGCCAGCAGTGCATACAGGGGGCGCCCGGTCCCTGAAGCTTTCTTT.

The chain uses TRBV7-8 and TRBJ2-7, with 7 bases lining up with TRBD2. The V and J ends lost 1 base and 4 bases, in that order; junction bases with no gene match: 13. The length of the CDR3 is 17 residues. CDR1 and CDR2 (germline): SGHVS, FQNEAQ. The DNA of the CDR3 is TGTGCCAGCAGCTTAGTCTTAGGGAGGGGTCCGTCGTACGAGCAGTACTTC. It is translated as CASSLVLGRGPSYEQYF.

This chain connects TRBV7-3 to TRBJ2-5; 11 nucleotides agree with TRBD1. The length of the CDR3 is 16 residues. The junction had 9 bases not matched to a gene; V was cut back by 4 bases and J by 5 bases. Germline lookup yields CDR1 SGHTA and CDR2 FQGTGA. The CDR3 DNA follows: TGTGCCAGCAGCTCAGTTGGACAGGGGGCTAGGGAGACCCAGTACTTC. It specifies CASSSVGQGARETQYF.

The chain links TRBV6-5 to TRBJ2-5, with D perhaps TRBD2 (6 bases). Trimming left V 0 bases short and J 5 bases short, with 13 bases between. This CDR3 has 15 residues. From germline, CDR1 is MNHEY and CDR2 SVGAGI. CDR3 amino acids: CASSYSNAGRETQYF. The CDR3 bases are TGTGCCAGCAGTTACTCGAATGCGGGAAGGGAGACCCAGTACTTC.

V and J are TRBV28 and TRBJ1-5; a possible D gene is TRBD1 (5 bases). The CDR3 is 14 amino acids. The germline V gene encodes CDR1 MDHEN and CDR2 SYDVKM. The V gene lost 9 bases and the J gene lost 2 bases, with 14 bases spanning the gap. CDR3 amino acids: CASRQPHRNQPQHF. The CDR3 nucleotides are TGTGCCAGTCGACAGCCCCACCGCAATCAGCCCCAGCATTTT.

This rearrangement joins TRBV5-1 to TRBJ1-2, with D possibly TRBD1 on 6 matching bases. Germline V gives CDR1 SGHRS, CDR2 YFSETQ. Trimming removed 4 bases from V and 4 bases from J, with 23 bases in between. This CDR3 has 17 residues. The CDR3 DNA is TGCGCCAGCAGCCCTTTCACGGGCCACACAGGGTCCTATGGCTACACCTTC. This codes for CASSPFTGHTGSYGYTF.

The chain joins TRBV7-3 to TRBJ2-1, with a tentative D call TRBD1 (5 bases). V dropped 5 bases and J dropped 9 bases, with 17 bases sitting between them. Germline CDR1 reads SGHTA; CDR2 reads FQGTGA. This CDR3 is built from 14 residues. The chain's CDR3 is CASSIGAGGGEQFF. CDR3 DNA: TGTGCCAGCAGCATAGGGGCTGGCGGCGGTGAGCAGTTCTTC.

V usage is TRBV24-1 and J usage is TRBJ2-7, with TRBD2 matching over 8 bases. This CDR3 contains 17 residues. The germline V gene encodes CDR1 KGHDR and CDR2 SFDVKD. V shed 11 bases, J shed 2 bases, and the junction held 19 bases outside the gene matches. The chain's CDR3 is CAIFLKTGTRVTYEQYF. The CDR3 coding sequence is TGTGCCATCTTCCTCAAAACCGGGACTAGGGTAACCTACGAGCAGTACTTC.

This chain connects TRBV29-1 to TRBJ2-1, with a weak D call TRBD2 (5 bases). Germline CDR1 SQVTM, CDR2 ANQGSEA. The CDR3 runs to 12 residues. Trimming removed 5 bases at V and 8 bases at J, with 13 bases between. The CDR3 coding sequence is TGCAGCGTTCGATCGGGGTGGGATGAGCAGTTCTTC. Protein: CSVRSGWDEQFF.

This sequence joins TRBV7-7 and TRBJ2-6; TRBD2 is a possible D gene (7 bases). From germline, CDR1 is SSHAT and CDR2 FNYEAQ (reference sequence). The CDR3 is made up of 15 amino acids. CDR3 protein: CASGRGGSGANVLTF. The CDR3 DNA sequence: TGTGCTAGTGGTAGGGGGGGCTCTGGGGCCAACGTCCTGACTTTC.

The CDR3 DNA reads as TGTGCCAGCAGCTTGGCGGCAGGGTTCCCCTACGAGCAGTACTTC. Translation gives CASSLAAGFPYEQYF. The J gene is TRBJ2-7, the V gene TRBV5-6, with D maybe TRBD1 (5 bases). The CDR3 has 15 amino acids. V was clipped by 0 bases and J by 2 bases, with 12 bases between them. CDR1 SGHDT and CDR2 YYEEEE come from the germline V gene.

The chain joins TRBV2 to TRBJ2-1; 13 nucleotides line up with TRBD2. The CDR3 is made up of 15 amino acids. With V trimmed by 6 bases and J by 2 bases, 1 base remained unmatched. Germline assignment: CDR1 SNHLY and CDR2 FYNNEI. CDR3 protein: CASSGTSGTYNEQFF. As DNA, the CDR3 is TGTGCCAGCAGCGGGACTAGCGGGACCTACAATGAGCAGTTCTTC. The full variable domain, completed using reference TRBV2 and TRBJ2-1, is EPEVTQTPSHQVTQMGQEVILRCVPISNHLYFYWYRQILGQKVEFLVSFYNNEISEKSEIFDDQFSVERPDGSNFTLKIRSTKLEDSAMYFCASSGTSGTYNEQFFGPGTRLTVL.

This sequence joins TRBV5-4 and TRBJ2-7; TRBD1 aligns across 10 bases. V lost 4 bases and J lost 5; bases outside the gene matches: 12. Germline values: CDR1 SGHNT, CDR2 YYREEE (reference sequence). CDR3 length equals 16 residues. The CDR3 loop reads CASSRGRGQGQNEQYF. The CDR3, as DNA: TGTGCCAGCAGCCGAGGACGGGGACAGGGGCAAAACGAGCAGTACTTC.